The 3 T cell receptor beta chains reported below all come from one sample, sequenced in a study of T-cell reconstitution after alpha-beta-depleted transplantation in children. Researchers prepared the TCRbeta library using unique molecular identifiers, the study reports. TCRdb re-analysed the PCR reads in MiXCR, keeping a single row per CDR3 protein. Among about 480,000 distinct CDR3 sequences listed, roughly an eighth were seen once. The sequenced sample was PBMCs from the stem cell graft donor, obtained from the stem cell graft. These receptors came from a human donor who donated a stem cell graft to a child with combined immunodeficiency.

The rearrangement joins TRBV27 to TRBJ1-2; possibly TRBD1 for D (6 bases). In germline, CDR1 is MNHEY, CDR2 SMNVEV (reference sequence). Between the trimmed V and J ends, which lost 3 bases and 8 bases, there was a span of 13 bases. This CDR3 has 13 amino acids. The CDR3 nucleotides are TGTGCCAGCAGTTTGGAAGGGGGGTGGGGCTACACCTTC. Its translation is CASSLEGGWGYTF.

This chain uses TRBV27 with TRBJ1-5; tentatively, D is TRBD1 (6 bases). The CDR3 is 14 residues long. CDR1 MNHEY and CDR2 SMNVEV come from the germline V gene (reference sequence). The V end was cut by 3 bases, the J end by 3 bases, with 9 bases between. The CDR3 sequence: CASSFSGDNQPQHF. The CDR3 DNA is TGTGCCAGCAGTTTCTCAGGGGACAATCAGCCCCAGCATTTT.

The chain couples TRBV30 to TRBJ2-1, with TRBD2 matching 10 bases. V lost 4 bases to trimming and J lost 0 bases; unmatched junction nucleotides: 3. Looked up from germline, CDR1 is GTSNPN and CDR2 is SVGIG (reference sequence). The CDR3 has 15 amino acids. CDR3 sequence reads: CAWTSSGSSYNEQFF. CDR3 DNA sequence: TGTGCCTGGACATCTAGCGGGAGCTCCTACAATGAGCAGTTCTTC.